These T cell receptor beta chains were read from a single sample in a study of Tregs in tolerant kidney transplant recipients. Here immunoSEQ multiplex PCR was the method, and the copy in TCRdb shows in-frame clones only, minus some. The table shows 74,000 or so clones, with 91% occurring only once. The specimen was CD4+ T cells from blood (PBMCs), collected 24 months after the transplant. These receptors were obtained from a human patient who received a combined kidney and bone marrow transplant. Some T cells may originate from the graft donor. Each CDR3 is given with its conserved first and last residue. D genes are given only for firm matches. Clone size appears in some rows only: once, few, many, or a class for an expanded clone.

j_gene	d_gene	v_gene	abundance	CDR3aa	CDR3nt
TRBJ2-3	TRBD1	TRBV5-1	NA	CASSLWTGGASSDTQYF	TGCGCCAGCAGTTTATGGACAGGGGGCGCATCGTCAGATACGCAGTATTTT
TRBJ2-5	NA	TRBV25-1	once	CASSAYSSETQYF	TGTGCCAGCAGTGCTTATTCCAGTGAGACCCAGTACTTC
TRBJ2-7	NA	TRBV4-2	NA	CASSPQGGYEQYF	TGTGCCAGCAGCCCCCAAGGGGGCTACGAGCAGTACTTC
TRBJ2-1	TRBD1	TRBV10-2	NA	CASSPKRGQGEHNEQFF	TGCGCCAGCAGCCCCAAAAGGGGACAGGGGGAACACAATGAGCAGTTCTTC
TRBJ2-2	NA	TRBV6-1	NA	CASVKWLATGELFF	TGTGCCAGCGTTAAGTGGCTAGCCACCGGGGAGCTGTTTTTT
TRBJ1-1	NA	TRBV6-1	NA	CASSEAKTGTPPRIANTEAFF	TGTGCCAGCAGTGAAGCCAAAACCGGGACACCCCCCCGAATAGCGAACACTGAAGCTTTCTTT
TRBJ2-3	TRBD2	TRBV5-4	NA	CASSGGLATDTQYF	TGTGCCAGCAGCGGGGGACTAGCCACAGATACGCAGTATTTT
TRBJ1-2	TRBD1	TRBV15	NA	CATSRDLGTANYGYTF	TGTGCCACCAGCAGAGATCTCGGGACAGCTAACTATGGCTACACCTTC
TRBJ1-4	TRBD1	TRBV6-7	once	CASMGQGRVPGYEKLFF	TGTGCCAGCATGGGACAGGGGCGCGTCCCGGGTTATGAAAAACTGTTTTTT
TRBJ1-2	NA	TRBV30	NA	CAWSGNGYTF	TGTGCCTGGAGTGGTAATGGCTACACCTTC
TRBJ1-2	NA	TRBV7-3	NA	CASSPRGIGYTF	TGTGCCAGCAGCCCCAGGGGAATTGGCTACACCTTC
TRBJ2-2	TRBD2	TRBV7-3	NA	CASSLMASGNTGELFF	TGTGCCAGCAGCTTAATGGCTAGCGGGAACACCGGGGAGCTGTTTTTT
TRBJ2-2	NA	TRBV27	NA	CASSRTNVAGELFF	TGTGCCAGCAGTAGGACTAATGTGGCCGGGGAGCTGTTTTTT
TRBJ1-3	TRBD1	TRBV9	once	CASSADRAGGNTIYF	TGTGCCAGCAGCGCGGACAGGGCGGGTGGAAACACCATATATTTT
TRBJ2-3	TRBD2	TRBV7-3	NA	CASSHPSGRDGDTQYF	TGTGCCAGCAGCCATCCTAGCGGGCGAGACGGGGATACGCAGTATTTT
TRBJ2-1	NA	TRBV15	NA	CATSGHRDSTYNEQFF	TGTGCCACCAGCGGCCACCGGGACTCGACCTACAATGAGCAGTTCTTC
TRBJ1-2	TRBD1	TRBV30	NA	CAWRRAGGLNSYGYTF	TGTGCCTGGAGGAGGGCAGGGGGTCTGAATAGTTATGGCTACACCTTC
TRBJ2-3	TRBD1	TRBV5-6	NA	CATHRGKVTDTQYF	TGTGCCACCCACAGGGGTAAGGTCACAGATACGCAGTATTTT